Shown below are 2 T cell receptor beta chains from a single sample sequenced in a study of T-cell memory formation after mild COVID-19. TCRdb redid the calling of the 5' RACE reads with MiXCR, one entry per CDR3 protein. Of over 30,000 distinct CDR3 sequences detected, more than 9.5% appear once; the ten largest clones hold 29%. The sample comprised PBMCs or a T cell subset sorted from them (not recorded which). Source of these receptors: a young man who had mild COVID-19 (a few samples of this study predate the infection). Cell type and time point are not known.

The chain combines TRBV3-1 with TRBJ2-7, with a possible D match to TRBD1 (6 bases). The germline V gene has CDR1 LGHDT and CDR2 YNNKEL (reference sequence). Deletions cut 10 bases from V and 1 base from J, with 14 bases between. The CDR3 consists of 13 residues. CDR3 residues: CATSLQGSYEQYF. DNA of the CDR3: TGTGCCACCTCTTTACAGGGTTCCTACGAGCAGTACTTC.

This clonotype was observed many times. The J gene is TRBJ2-7, the V gene TRBV7-2, with TRBD1 matching 7 bases. V lost 5 bases, J lost 7 bases, and 11 bases stayed unmatched. This CDR3 has 14 amino acids. CDR1 SGHTA and CDR2 FQGNSA come from the germline V gene. Written as DNA, the CDR3 is TGTGCCAGCAGCGGCCTCGGACAGGCGAGGGAGCAGTACTTC. Residues: CASSGLGQAREQYF.